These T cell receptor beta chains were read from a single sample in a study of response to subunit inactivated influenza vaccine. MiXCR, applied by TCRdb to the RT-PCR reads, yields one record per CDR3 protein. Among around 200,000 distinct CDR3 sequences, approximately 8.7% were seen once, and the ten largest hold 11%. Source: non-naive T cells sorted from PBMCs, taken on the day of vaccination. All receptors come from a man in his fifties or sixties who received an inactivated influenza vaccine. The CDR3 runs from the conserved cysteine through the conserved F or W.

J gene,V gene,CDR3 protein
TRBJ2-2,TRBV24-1,CATSGPGLAGARELFF
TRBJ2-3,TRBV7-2,CASSLARTSGKLDTQYF
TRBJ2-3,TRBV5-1,CASSLAHAFTDTQYF
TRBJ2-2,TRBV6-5,CASSLEELNTGELFF
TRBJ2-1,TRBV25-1,CASRHTSRSYNEQFF
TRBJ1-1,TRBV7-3,CASSEGRLNTEAFF
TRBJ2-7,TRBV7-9,CASSLIGYEQYF
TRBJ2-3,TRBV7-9,CASSRTPSPTDTQYF
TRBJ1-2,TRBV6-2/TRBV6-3,CASSYQKGGLNYGYTF
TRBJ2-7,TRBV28,CASSLAGSEEQYF
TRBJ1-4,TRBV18,CASSPANRGRGVKLFF
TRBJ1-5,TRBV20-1,CSASQGQEVQPQHF
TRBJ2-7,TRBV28,CASSPTNYEQYF
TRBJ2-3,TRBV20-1,CSARDPGTGFTDTQYF
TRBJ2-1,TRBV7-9,CASTNGAGTSGSNEQFF
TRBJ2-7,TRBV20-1,CSARAPSRGTYEQYF
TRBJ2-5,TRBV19,CASSIHVGGGQETQYF
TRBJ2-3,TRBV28,CASRRDLPSEDTQYF
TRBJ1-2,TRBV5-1,CASSLGPGNGYTF
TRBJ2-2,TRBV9,CASSVTGTANTGELFF
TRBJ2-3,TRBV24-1,CATSDPLLSTDTQYF
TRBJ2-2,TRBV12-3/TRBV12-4,CASRTGTGIEELFF
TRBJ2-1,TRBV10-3,CAISEGVAGSEQFF
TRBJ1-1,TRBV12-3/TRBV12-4,CASSLQGRVDRNTEAFF
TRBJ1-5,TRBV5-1,CASSFRDSVNQPQHF
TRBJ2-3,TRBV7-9,CASRRGLAGEGDTQYF
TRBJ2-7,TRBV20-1,CSARDRWSSYEQYF
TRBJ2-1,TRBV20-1,CSASLARGRNEQFF
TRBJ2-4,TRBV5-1,CASSLGGLAGTQNIQYF
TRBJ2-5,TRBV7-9,CASSLAGGGKTQYF
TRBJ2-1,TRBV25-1,CASSPRTGERNEQFF
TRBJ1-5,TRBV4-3,CASSQGTGNSNQPQHF
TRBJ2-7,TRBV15,CATSPDLSATYEQYF
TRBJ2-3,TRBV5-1,CASRRTSDTRHTQYF
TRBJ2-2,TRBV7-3,CASSLTRDTGELFF
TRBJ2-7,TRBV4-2,CASSQPPTGPRDEQYF
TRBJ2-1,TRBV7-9,CASSLKLAGAYNEQFF
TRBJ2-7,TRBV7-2,CASSLRTFEQYF
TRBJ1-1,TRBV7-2,CASSLAKGSRAFF
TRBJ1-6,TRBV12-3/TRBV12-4,CAPQDRRNSPLHF
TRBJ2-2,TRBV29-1,CSVEDRALTRGSGELFF
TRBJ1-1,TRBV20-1,CSARARTDTEAFF
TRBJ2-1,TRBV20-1,CSASGRDVEQFF